The sequence of this T cell receptor beta chain was determined in a study of blood T cells in healthy people across ages. Each individual donor underwent a draw of approximately 9.8 milliliters of peripheral blood. A sample-barcoded 5' primer and a J-beta primer mix were used in a second PCR of about 6 to 12 cycles. Each cDNA molecule carried a tag from a template-switch adaptor that contained 12 random nucleotides. One entry per CDR3 protein, called by TCRdb with MiXCR from the 5' RACE reads. The data show 1.5 million to 2 million distinct CDR3 sequences, 28% seen once. Germline V CDR1 and CDR2: SNHLY, FYNNEI. The CDR3 sequence is 15 residues long. The ends lost 9 bases at V and 0 bases at J; junction bases unmatched: 9. A word on this clonotype: What it binds is unknown.

Study-wide results and limits: Greater diversity and more naive CD4+ cells were seen in long-lived donors than in aged donors.

The receptor's source is a young woman in good health. V and J are TRBV2 and TRBJ2-3, with 7 nucleotides matching TRBD2. The sequenced sample consisted of blood. CDR3 region: CASRFTSESTDTQYF. CDR3 nucleotides: TGTGCCAGTAGATTTACTAGCGAAAGCACAGATACGCAGTATTTT.